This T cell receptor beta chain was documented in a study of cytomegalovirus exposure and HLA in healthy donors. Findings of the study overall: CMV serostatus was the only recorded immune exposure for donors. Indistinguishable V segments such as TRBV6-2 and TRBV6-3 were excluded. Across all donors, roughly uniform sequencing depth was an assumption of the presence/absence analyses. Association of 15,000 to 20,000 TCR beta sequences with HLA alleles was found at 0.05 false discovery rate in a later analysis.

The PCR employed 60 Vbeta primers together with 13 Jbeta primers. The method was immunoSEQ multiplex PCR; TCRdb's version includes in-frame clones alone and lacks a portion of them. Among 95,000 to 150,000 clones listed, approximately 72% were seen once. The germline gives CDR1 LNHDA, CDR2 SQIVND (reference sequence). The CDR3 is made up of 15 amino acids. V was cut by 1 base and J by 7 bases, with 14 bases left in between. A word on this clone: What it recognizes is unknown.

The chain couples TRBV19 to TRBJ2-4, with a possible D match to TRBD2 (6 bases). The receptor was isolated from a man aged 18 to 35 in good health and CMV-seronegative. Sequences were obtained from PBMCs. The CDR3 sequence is CASSIAKGGRNIQYF. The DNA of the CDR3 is TGTGCCAGTAGTATAGCCAAGGGTGGGAGGAACATTCAGTACTTC.